A single sample gave rise to the 3 T cell receptor beta chains below, sequenced in a study of blood T cell repertoires in COVID-19. The assay was immunoSEQ multiplex PCR, and TCRdb's table has in-frame clones only and misses some. This sample has fewer than 65,000 clones, with about 90% found just once. Material for sequencing was peripheral blood. These receptors came from a woman aged 55-69 years with active or convalescent COVID-19.

The chain joins TRBV5-6 to TRBJ2-1, with 10 positions matching TRBD2. Germline V CDR1 and CDR2: SGHDT, YYEEEE. The CDR3 is made up of 15 amino acids. V shed 2 bases and J 7 bases; nucleotides not matched to a gene: 6. Written as DNA, the CDR3 is TGTGCCAGCAGCTTTAGCGGGAGGCATAATAATGAGCAGTTCTTC. Its translation is CASSFSGRHNNEQFF.

CDR3 region: CASSLGDRAAEQYF. The CDR3 DNA reads as TGTGCCAGCAGCTTAGGGGACAGGGCGGCCGAGCAGTACTTC. The gene calls are TRBV7-3 and TRBJ2-7; 9 nucleotides align to TRBD1. The CDR3 sequence is 14 residues long. CDR1 is SGHTA, CDR2 FQGTGA, per germline. The junction had 5 bases not matched to a gene; V was cut back by 2 bases and J by 6 bases.

Notes on this clone: A read error may account for a junction end that differs from germline. This chain links TRBV28 with TRBJ2-7, with a possible D match to TRBD1 (6 bases). The CDR3 is 13 residues long. Germline loops: CDR1 MDHEN, CDR2 SYDVKM. CDR3 nucleotides: TGTGCCAGCAGCCTAAACAGGGTTGGCGAGCAGCACTTC. It translates to CASSLNRVGEQHF.